This entry lists 8 T cell receptor beta chains sequenced from one sample in a study of identical twins (TCRdb year 2016). The library was produced with 5' RACE. For sequencing, an Illumina HiSeq 2000 was employed. The public reads were reanalyzed by TCRdb: fastp trimming at Q25, MiXCR alignment, in-frame beta chains only. Each entry is one CDR3 protein sequence, shown with its most common DNA and genes. Present in this sample are about 240,000 distinct CDR3 sequences, 6% to 8% of which were seen just once. Roughly 5% of the sample is held by the ten biggest clonotypes. The same sample was also used in a study of yellow fever vaccine responses in identical twins.

The sample comprised CD8+ T cells sorted from blood. These TCRs come from a woman aged 18-29 years in good health.

This clonotype was counted ten times or more. This chain joins TRBV29-1 and TRBJ2-2; D is undetermined. Trimming left V 4 bases short and J 0 bases short, with 6 bases between. Germline CDR1 is SQVTM and CDR2 is ANQGSEA. The CDR3 is 13 residues long. CDR3 DNA sequence: TGCAGCGTTGTTCTCACGAACACCGGGGAGCTGTTTTTT. Residues: CSVVLTNTGELFF.

The chain couples TRBV10-3 to TRBJ2-3; D is unresolved. V lost 2 bases, J lost 2 bases, and 11 bases lay in between. The CDR3 spans 15 residues. Germline values: CDR1 ENHRY, CDR2 SYGVKD. The CDR3 nucleotides are TGTGCCATCAGTGAGCAAAGGAACCCCACAGATACGCAGTATTTT. Translating gives CAISEQRNPTDTQYF.

The sample holds many counts of this clonotype. The chain uses TRBV5-5 and TRBJ2-1; D is ambiguous. V lost 0 bases and J 9 bases, leaving 16 bases between the germline ends. Germline loops: CDR1 SGHKS, CDR2 YYEKEE (reference sequence). The CDR3 has 15 amino acids. The CDR3 loop is CASSLEWGRQFEQFF. In DNA, the CDR3 is TGTGCCAGCAGCTTGGAATGGGGTAGACAATTTGAGCAGTTCTTC.

The J gene is TRBJ2-5, the V gene TRBV24-1; D is unresolved. Germline lookup yields CDR1 KGHDR and CDR2 SFDVKD. With 3 bases removed from V and 13 bases from J, the gap between germline ends came to 17 bases. The CDR3 runs to 13 residues. CDR3 sequence: CATSDQRAGFRYF. Written as DNA, the CDR3 is TGTGCCACCAGTGATCAACGGGCCGGGTTTCGGTACTTC.

Only a few counts were recorded for this clonotype. The chain joins TRBV9 to TRBJ2-5, with TRBD1 matching 7 bases. This CDR3 is built from 15 residues. Germline V lookup: CDR1 SGDLS, CDR2 YYNGEE. J lost 2 bases, V lost 3 bases, and 7 bases had no gene match. The CDR3 sequence: CASSAYGTEQETQYF. CDR3 DNA: TGTGCCAGCAGCGCGTACGGGACAGAACAAGAGACCCAGTACTTC.

This clonotype has a count of ten or more. The chain employs TRBV4-1 and TRBJ1-1; no reliable D call. The CDR3 extends over 14 amino acids. Between the trimmed V and J ends, which lost 0 bases and 6 bases, there was a span of 11 bases. Per germline, CDR1 MGHRA and CDR2 YSYEKL. The CDR3 DNA reads as TGCGCCAGCAGCCAAGATCCGGGGTCAGCTGAAGCTTTCTTT. This codes for CASSQDPGSAEAFF.

This clonotype was picked up many times. This chain connects TRBV15 to TRBJ1-4; D uncertain. Trimming took 5 bases from V and 15 from J, leaving 31 bases between them. Germline assignment: CDR1 LNHNV and CDR2 YYDKDF (reference sequence). The length of the CDR3 is 17 residues. CDR3 coding DNA: TGTGCCACCAGCCTAGACCATACGGCACATTCCAAGGAGTGGGTGTTTTTT. Its translation is CATSLDHTAHSKEWVFF.

In this sample, this clonotype turned up a few times. This chain joins TRBV5-6 and TRBJ2-1; weak D call: TRBD1 (6 bases). This CDR3 is 17 amino acids long. Germline lookup yields CDR1 SGHDT and CDR2 YYEEEE. Trimming removed 4 bases at V and 2 bases at J, with 19 bases between. The CDR3 nucleotides are TGTGCCAGCAGCCCCAACAGGGTTTCCCTCACCTACAATGAGCAGTTCTTC. Translation gives CASSPNRVSLTYNEQFF.